This T cell receptor (beta chain) was documented in a study of shared clonotypes between healthy human individuals. Methods used by the authors: ImmunoSEQ only sent back junction sequences with no quality scores, so filtering was done differently. Libraries were prepared by immunoSEQ multiplex PCR; TCRdb keeps only in-frame clonotypes and omits some of them. V and J calls and clone size come straight from that table; D and trimming were deduced from the DNA. The sample lists about 610,000 clones, approximately 96% occurring once. Turning to this clone: The antigen remains undetermined.

Naive CD8 populations comprised CD45RO-negative cells positively selected for CCR7, excluding terminally differentiated effector memory CD45RA+ cells. Study results and limitations: The study found lower generation probabilities in non-shared clonotypes than in those shared by all four donors.

CDR3 length: 12 amino acids. The germline gives CDR1 SQVTM, CDR2 ANQGSEA. J lost 5 bases, V lost 6 bases, and 7 bases had no gene match. This chain uses TRBV29-1 with TRBJ2-7; the match to TRBD1 covers 7 bases. The sequenced sample was naive CD8+ T cells sorted from blood. The sequence was obtained from a woman aged 25 to 45 in good health. The CDR3 DNA reads TGCAGCGTGGCTACAGGGGTGCACGAGCAGTACTTC. Residues: CSVATGVHEQYF.